This T cell receptor (beta chain) is drawn from a study of OX40 agonist ivuxolimab in advanced cancers. For context, the study as a whole: Ivuxolimab was an agonistic, fully human IgG2 monoclonal antibody directed against OX40 (CD134), a costimulatory receptor. Partial responses occurred in three dose-escalation patients, of whom one had hepatocellular carcinoma and two had cutaneous melanoma. Prior anti-PD-1, anti-PD-L1 or anti-CTLA-4 therapy was permitted, and about two fifths of dose-escalation patients had received checkpoint inhibitors. The paper covers the monotherapy dose-escalation part of the phase I ivuxolimab trial, which included N of about 51 patients. Intravenous ivuxolimab was administered to patients every 2 weeks at six dose levels: 0.01, 0.1, 0.3, 1.5, 3 and 10 mg/kg. The point of sequencing TCRbeta in the periphery was to test whether ivuxolimab changed TCR sequence diversity and drove clonal T-cell expansion. In the dose-escalation cohort, 82.7% of patients were male, and the mean age was about 55 years, with a range of 23 to 79. Among the approximately 54 dose-escalation patients, approximately 20 had hepatocellular carcinoma, 15 melanoma, 9 renal cell carcinoma and 9 head and neck cancer.

Beyond this particular receptor, the publication reports: At doses of 0.1 to 3.0 mg/kg, clonal expansion of both CD4+ and CD8+ blood T cells was observed from baseline to week 6. After ivuxolimab, CD8+ T cells had more expanded clones than CD4+ T cells on average. Partial responders in the 0.1-3.0 mg/kg groups had among the lowest normalized peripheral clonal expansion, especially among CD8+ T cells. Low levels of normalized T-cell clonal expansion were also seen in some patients who did not respond. The antigen specificity of the clonally expanded peripheral T cells was not determined.

Comment on this clone: Its antigen is not yet known. Base qualities are not provided; no much larger clone lies one nucleotide away.

To sequence the TCRbeta CDR3 region, genomic DNA was isolated from the sorted cells. The immunoSEQ Assay was used for sequencing of TCRbeta CDR3 regions. This is the immuneACCESS table as TCRdb keeps it, with only in-frame sequences that have V and J called. A part of the clones is gone; compared with another copy, unresolved V genes explain less than half, and the rest is unexplained. The sample profile shows some 41,000 clones; around 87% of them were found once. The ten largest clonotypes hold 2.4% of the sample. Patients with a history of autoimmune disease or receiving systemic immunosuppression were excluded from the trial. Peripheral blood for TCR sequencing was collected from all dose cohorts at baseline, on cycle 4 day 1, and on cycle 7 day 1. Samples came from an open-label, multicenter, first-in-human phase I dose-escalation trial of ivuxolimab. Adults with locally advanced or metastatic melanoma, renal cell, hepatocellular, or head and neck squamous cell carcinoma were enrolled in the trial. Before TCR sequencing, CD4+ T cells and CD8+ T cells were sorted from peripheral blood as separate populations.

The CDR3 sequence holds 17 residues, the cysteine and phenylalanine included. CDR3 DNA is the only sequence kept; it has 51 bases, read in frame from the first base. Trimming leaves V shorter by 0 bases and J shorter by 5 bases, with the junction holding 12 bases beyond the gene matches. CDR1 and CDR2, per the germline V gene, are LGHNA and YSLEER. This receptor chain uses TRBV4-3 and TRBJ2-7; TRBD1 fits 8 bases in the junction. The clonotype originates from an adult with an advanced solid tumor such as melanoma, head and neck, liver or kidney cancer. The sequencing used CD4+ or CD8+ T cells sorted from blood, collected in a trial of the OX40 agonist ivuxolimab. CDR3 protein: CASSQDRPGTGWDEQYF. The DNA is TGCGCCAGCAGCCAAGATCGGCCCGGGACAGGTTGGGACGAGCAGTACTTC.